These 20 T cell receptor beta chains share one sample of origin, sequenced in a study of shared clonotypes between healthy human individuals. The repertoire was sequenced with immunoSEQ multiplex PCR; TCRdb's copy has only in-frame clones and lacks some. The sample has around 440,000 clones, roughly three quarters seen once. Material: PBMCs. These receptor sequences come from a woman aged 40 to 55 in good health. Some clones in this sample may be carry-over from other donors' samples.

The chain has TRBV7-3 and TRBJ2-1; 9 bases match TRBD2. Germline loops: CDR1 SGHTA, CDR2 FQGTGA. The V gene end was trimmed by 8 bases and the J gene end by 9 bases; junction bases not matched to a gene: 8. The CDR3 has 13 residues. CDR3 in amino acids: CASGLAGLGEQFF. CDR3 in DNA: TGTGCCAGCGGGCTAGCGGGATTGGGTGAGCAGTTCTTC.

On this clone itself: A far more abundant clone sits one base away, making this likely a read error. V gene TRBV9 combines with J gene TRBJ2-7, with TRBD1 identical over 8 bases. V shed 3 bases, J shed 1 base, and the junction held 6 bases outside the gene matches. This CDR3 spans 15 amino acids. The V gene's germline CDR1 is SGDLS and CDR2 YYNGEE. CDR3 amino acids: CASSEGQEWSYEQYF. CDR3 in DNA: TGTGCCAGCAGCGAGGGACAGGAGTGGTCCTACGAGCAGTACTTC.

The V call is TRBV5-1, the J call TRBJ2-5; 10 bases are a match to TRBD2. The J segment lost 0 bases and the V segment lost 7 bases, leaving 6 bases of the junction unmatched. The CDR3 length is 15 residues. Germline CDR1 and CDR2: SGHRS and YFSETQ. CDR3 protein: CASAPGLAYQETQYF. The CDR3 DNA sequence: TGCGCCAGCGCCCCGGGACTAGCGTACCAAGAGACCCAGTACTTC. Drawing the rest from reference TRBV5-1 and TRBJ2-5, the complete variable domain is KAGVTQTPRYLIKTRGQQVTLSCSPISGHRSVSWYQQTPGQGLQFLFEYFSETQRNKGNFPGRFSGRQFSNSRSEMNVSTLELGDSALYLCASAPGLAYQETQYFGPGTRLLVL.

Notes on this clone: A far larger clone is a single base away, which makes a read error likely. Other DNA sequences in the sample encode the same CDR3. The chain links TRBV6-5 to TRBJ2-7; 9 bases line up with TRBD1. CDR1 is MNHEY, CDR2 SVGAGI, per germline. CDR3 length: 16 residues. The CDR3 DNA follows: TGTGCCAGCAGCTACTCTCCCGGGACAGGGCTTGACGAGCAGTACTTC. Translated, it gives CASSYSPGTGLDEQYF.

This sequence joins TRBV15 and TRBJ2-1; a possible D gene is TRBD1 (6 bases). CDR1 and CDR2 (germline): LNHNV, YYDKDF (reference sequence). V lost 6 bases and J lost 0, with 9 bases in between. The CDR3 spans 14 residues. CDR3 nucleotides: TGTGCCACCAGGGACAGAGGCTCCTACAATGAGCAGTTCTTC. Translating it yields CATRDRGSYNEQFF. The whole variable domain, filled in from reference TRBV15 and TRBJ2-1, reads DAMVIQNPRYQVTQFGKPVTLSCSQTLNHNVMYWYQQKSSQAPKLLFHYYDKDFNNEADTPDNFQSRRPNTSFCFLDIRSPGLGDTAMYLCATRDRGSYNEQFFGPGTRLTVL.

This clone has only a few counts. The CDR3 nucleotides are TGTGCCAGCAGCTTAGAGGGAATCCCCACGTACGAGCAGTACTTC. Translated: CASSLEGIPTYEQYF. The J gene is TRBJ2-7, the V gene TRBV7-2, with D unresolved. The CDR3 totals 15 residues. V gave up 1 base and J gave up 4 bases, with 14 bases separating them. CDR1 and CDR2 from the germline V gene are SGHTA and FQGNSA. The whole variable domain, remainder taken from reference TRBV7-2 and TRBJ2-7, is GAGVSQSPSNKVTEKGKDVELRCDPISGHTALYWYRQSLGQGLEFLIYFQGNSAPDKSGLPSDRFSAERTGGSVSTLTIQRTQQEDSAVYLCASSLEGIPTYEQYFGPGTRLTVT.

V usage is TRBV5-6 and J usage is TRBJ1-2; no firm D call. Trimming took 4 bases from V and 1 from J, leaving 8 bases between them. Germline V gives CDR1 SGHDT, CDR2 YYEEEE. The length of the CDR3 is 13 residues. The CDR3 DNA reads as TGTGCCAGCAGCAGCACAGTTAACTATGGCTACACCTTC. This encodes CASSSTVNYGYTF.

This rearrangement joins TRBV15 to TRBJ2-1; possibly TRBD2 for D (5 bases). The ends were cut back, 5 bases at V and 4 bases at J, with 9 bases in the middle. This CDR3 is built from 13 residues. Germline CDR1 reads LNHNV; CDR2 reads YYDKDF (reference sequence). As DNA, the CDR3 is TGTGCCACCAGCTGGACTTTTTACAATGAGCAGTTCTTC. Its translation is CATSWTFYNEQFF.

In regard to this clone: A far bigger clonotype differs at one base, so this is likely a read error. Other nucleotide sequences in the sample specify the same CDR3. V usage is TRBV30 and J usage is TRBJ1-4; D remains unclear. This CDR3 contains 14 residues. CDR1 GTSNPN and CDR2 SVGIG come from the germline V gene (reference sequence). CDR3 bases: TGTGCTTGGAACCGCCCGGGTGATAATGAAAAACTGTTTTTT. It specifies CAWNRPGDNEKLFF.

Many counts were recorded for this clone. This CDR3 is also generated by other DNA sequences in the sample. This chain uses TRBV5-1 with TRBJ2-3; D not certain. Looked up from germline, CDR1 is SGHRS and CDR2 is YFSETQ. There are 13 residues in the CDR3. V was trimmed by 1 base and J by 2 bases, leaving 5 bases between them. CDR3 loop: CASSLTITDTQYF. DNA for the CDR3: TGCGCCAGCAGCTTGACAATCACAGATACGCAGTATTTT. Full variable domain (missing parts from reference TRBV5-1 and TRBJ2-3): KAGVTQTPRYLIKTRGQQVTLSCSPISGHRSVSWYQQTPGQGLQFLFEYFSETQRNKGNFPGRFSGRQFSNSRSEMNVSTLELGDSALYLCASSLTITDTQYFGPGTRLTVL.

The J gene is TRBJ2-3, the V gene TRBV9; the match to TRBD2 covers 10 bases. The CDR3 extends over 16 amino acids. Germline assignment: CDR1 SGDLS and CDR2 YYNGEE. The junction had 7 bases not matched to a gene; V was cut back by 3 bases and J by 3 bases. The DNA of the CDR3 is TGTGCCAGCAGCGCCGACCTAGCGGGAGTTACAGATACGCAGTATTTT. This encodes CASSADLAGVTDTQYF.

CDR3 bases: TGTGCCAGCAGCTTGGTGGGGCCGAACACCGGGGAGCTGTTTTTT. This sequence encodes CASSLVGPNTGELFF. The gene calls are TRBV7-3 and TRBJ2-2; TRBD1 is a possible D gene (5 bases). Germline values: CDR1 SGHTA, CDR2 FQGTGA. V was cut by 3 bases and J by 0 bases, with 8 bases left in between. This CDR3 has 15 amino acids.

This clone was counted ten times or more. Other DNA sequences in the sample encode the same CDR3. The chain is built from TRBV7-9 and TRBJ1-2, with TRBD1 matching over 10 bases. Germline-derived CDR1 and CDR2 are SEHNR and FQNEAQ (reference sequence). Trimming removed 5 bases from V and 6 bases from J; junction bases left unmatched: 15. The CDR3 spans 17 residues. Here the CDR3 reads CASSDSGTGVNSDGYTF. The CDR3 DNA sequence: TGTGCCAGCAGCGATTCGGGGACAGGGGTCAATAGTGATGGCTACACCTTC.

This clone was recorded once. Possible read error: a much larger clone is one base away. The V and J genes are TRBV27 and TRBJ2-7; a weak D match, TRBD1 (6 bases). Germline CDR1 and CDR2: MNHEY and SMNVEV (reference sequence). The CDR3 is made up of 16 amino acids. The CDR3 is CASRGAVGSSSYEQCF. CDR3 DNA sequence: TGTGCCAGCAGGGGGGCCGTGGGGAGTTCGTCCTACGAGCAGTGCTTC.

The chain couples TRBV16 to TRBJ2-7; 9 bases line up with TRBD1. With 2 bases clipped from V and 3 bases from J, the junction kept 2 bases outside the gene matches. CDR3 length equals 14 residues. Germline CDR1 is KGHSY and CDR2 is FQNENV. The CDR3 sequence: CASSQGTGLYEQYF. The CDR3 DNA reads TGTGCCAGCAGCCAAGGGACAGGGCTCTACGAGCAGTACTTC.

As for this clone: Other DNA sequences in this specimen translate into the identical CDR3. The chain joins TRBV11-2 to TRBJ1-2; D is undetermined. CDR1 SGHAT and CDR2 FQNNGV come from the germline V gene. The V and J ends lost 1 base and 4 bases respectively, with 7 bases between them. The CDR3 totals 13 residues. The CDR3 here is CASSLGQGYGYTF. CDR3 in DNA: TGTGCCAGCAGCTTAGGGCAAGGCTATGGCTACACCTTC.

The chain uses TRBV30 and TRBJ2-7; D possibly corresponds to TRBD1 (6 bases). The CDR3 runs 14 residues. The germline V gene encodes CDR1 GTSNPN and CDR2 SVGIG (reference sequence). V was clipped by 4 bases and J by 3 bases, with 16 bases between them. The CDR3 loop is CAWKGPGRGYEQYF. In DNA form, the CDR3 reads TGTGCCTGGAAAGGCCCAGGCAGGGGCTACGAGCAGTACTTC.

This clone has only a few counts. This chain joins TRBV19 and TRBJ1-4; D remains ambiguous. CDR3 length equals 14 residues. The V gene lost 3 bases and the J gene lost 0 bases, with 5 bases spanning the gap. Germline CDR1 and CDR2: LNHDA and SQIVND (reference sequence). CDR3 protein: CASSITTTNEKLFF. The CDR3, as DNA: TGTGCCAGTAGTATTACGACAACTAATGAAAAACTGTTTTTT.

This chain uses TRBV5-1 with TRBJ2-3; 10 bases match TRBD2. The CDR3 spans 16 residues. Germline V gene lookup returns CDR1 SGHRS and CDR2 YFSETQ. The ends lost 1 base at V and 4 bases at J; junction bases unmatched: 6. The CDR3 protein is CASSLQLAGVADTQYF. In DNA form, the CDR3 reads TGCGCCAGCAGCTTGCAGCTAGCGGGAGTCGCAGATACGCAGTATTTT.

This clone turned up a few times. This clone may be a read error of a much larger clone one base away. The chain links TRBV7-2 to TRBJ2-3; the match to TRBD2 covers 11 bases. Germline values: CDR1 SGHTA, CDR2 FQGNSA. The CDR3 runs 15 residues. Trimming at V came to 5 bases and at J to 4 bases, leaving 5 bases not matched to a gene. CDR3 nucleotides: TGTGCCAGCAGCCCCACTAGCGGGAGAGCAGATACGCAGTATTTT. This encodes CASSPTSGRADTQYF. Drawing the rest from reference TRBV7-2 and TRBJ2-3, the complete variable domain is GAGVSQSPSNKVTEKGKDVELRCDPISGHTALYWYRQSLGQGLEFLIYFQGNSAPDKSGLPSDRFSAERTGGSVSTLTIQRTQQEDSAVYLCASSPTSGRADTQYFGPGTRLTVL.